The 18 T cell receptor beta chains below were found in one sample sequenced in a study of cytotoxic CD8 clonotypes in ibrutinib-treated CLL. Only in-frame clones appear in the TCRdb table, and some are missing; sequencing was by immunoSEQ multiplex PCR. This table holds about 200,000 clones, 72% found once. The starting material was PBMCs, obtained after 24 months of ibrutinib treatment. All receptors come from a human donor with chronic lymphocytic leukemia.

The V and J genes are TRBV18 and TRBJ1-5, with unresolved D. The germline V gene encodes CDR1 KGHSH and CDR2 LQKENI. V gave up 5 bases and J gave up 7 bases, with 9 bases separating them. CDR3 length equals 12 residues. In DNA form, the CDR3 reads TGTGCCAGCTCATTTGACCAGCAGCCCCAGCATTTT. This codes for CASSFDQQPQHF. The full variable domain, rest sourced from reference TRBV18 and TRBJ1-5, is NAGVMQNPRHLVRRRGQEARLRCSPMKGHSHVYWYRQLPEEGLKFMVYLQKENIIDESGMPKERFSAEFPKEGPSILRIQQVVRGDSAAYFCASSFDQQPQHFGDGTRLSIL.

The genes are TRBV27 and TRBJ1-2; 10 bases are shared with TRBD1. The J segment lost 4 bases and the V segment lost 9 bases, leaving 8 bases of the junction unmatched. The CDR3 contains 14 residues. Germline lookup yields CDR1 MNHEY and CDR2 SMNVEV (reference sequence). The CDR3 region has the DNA TGTGCCAGAACCCGGGACAGGGGTGTCTATGGCTACACCTTC. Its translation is CARTRDRGVYGYTF.

The DNA for the CDR3 is TGCGCCAGCAGCCAAGAAGGGCAGGGGAATGAAAAACTGTTTTTT. Its protein is CASSQEGQGNEKLFF. V gene TRBV4-1 combines with J gene TRBJ1-4; weak D call: TRBD1 (6 bases). The germline V gene has CDR1 MGHRA and CDR2 YSYEKL. This CDR3 has 15 amino acids. V shed 0 bases and J shed 5 bases, with 10 bases lying between them.

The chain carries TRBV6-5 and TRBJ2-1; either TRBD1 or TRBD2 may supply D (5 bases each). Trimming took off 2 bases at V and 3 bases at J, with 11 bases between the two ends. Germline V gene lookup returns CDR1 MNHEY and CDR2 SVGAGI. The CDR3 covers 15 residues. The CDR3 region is CASSYTGRRYNEQFF. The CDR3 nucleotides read TGTGCCAGCAGTTACACGGGACGACGCTACAATGAGCAGTTCTTC.

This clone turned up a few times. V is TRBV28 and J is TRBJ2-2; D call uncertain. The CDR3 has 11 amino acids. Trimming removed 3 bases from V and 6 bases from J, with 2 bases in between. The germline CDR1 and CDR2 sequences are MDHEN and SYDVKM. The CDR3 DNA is TGTGCCAGCAGTTTCCCCGGGGAGCTGTTTTTT. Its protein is CASSFPGELFF.

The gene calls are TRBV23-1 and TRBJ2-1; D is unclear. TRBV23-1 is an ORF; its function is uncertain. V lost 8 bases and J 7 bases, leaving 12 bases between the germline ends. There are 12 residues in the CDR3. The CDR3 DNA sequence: TGCGCCAGCGCGGCCAGTTGGAATGAGCAGTTCTTC. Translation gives CASAASWNEQFF.

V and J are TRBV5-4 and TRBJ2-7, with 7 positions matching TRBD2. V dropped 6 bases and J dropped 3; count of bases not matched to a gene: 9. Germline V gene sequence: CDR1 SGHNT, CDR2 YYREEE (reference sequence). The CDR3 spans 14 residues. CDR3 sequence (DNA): TGTGCCAGCACCATAGGTCAGCGGGACTACGAGCAGTACTTC. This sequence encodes CASTIGQRDYEQYF.

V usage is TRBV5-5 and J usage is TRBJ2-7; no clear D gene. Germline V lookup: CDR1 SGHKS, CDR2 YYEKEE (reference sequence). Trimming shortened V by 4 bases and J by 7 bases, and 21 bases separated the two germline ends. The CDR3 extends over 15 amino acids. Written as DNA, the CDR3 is TGTGCCAGCAGCGCAGTAGGGCGGATAAGTGGTGAGCAGTACTTC. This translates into CASSAVGRISGEQYF.

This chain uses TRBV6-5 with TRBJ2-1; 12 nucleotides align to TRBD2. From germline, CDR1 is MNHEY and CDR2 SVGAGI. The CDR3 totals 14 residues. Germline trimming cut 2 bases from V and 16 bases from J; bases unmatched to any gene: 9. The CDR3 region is CASSYGASGRGRFF. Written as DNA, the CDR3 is TGTGCCAGCAGTTACGGGGCTAGCGGGAGGGGGAGATTCTTC.

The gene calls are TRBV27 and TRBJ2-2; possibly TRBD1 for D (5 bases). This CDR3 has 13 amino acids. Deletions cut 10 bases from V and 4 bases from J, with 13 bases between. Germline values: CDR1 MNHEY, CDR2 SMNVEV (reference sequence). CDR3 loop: CAIKSGLTGELFF. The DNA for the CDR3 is TGTGCCATTAAATCAGGGCTCACCGGGGAGCTGTTTTTT.

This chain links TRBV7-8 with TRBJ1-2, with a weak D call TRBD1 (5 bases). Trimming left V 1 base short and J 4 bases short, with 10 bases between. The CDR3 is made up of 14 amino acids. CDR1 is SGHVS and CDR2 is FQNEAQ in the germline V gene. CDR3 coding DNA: TGTGCCAGCAGCTTAGGACAGAATATCTATGGCTACACCTTC. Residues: CASSLGQNIYGYTF.

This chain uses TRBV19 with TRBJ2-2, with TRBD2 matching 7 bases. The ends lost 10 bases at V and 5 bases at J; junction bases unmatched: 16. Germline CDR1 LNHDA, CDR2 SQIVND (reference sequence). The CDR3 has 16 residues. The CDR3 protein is CATRNEGGSRTGELFF. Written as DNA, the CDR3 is TGTGCCACCCGAAATGAGGGCGGGAGTCGTACCGGGGAGCTGTTTTTT.

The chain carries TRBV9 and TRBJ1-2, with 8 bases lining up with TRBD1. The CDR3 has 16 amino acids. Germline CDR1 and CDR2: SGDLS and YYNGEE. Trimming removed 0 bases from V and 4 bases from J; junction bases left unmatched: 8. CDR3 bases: TGTGCCAGCAGCGTAGGATCGACAGGGGCTACCTATGGCTACACCTTC. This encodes CASSVGSTGATYGYTF.

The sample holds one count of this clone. CDR3 bases: TGTGCCAGCAGTTCGACAGGGGGAGGTGAGACCCAGTACTTC. This sequence encodes CASSSTGGGETQYF. This rearrangement joins TRBV28 to TRBJ2-5, with TRBD1 matching 9 bases. Unmatched junction bases numbered 5, after V lost 4 bases and J lost 5 bases. Germline lookup yields CDR1 MDHEN and CDR2 SYDVKM. The CDR3 contains 14 residues. Supplemented by reference TRBV28 and TRBJ2-5, the full variable domain reads DVKVTQSSRYLVKRTGEKVFLECVQDMDHENMFWYRQDPGLGLRLIYFSYDVKMKEKGDIPEGYSVSREKKERFSLILESASTNQTSMYLCASSSTGGGETQYFGPGTRLLVL.

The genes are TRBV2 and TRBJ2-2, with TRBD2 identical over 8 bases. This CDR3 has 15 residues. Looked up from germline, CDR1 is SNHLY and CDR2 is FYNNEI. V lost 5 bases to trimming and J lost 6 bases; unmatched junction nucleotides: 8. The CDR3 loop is CASSKSAGVPGELFF. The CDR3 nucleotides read TGTGCCAGCAGTAAGTCAGCGGGAGTTCCCGGGGAGCTGTTTTTT.

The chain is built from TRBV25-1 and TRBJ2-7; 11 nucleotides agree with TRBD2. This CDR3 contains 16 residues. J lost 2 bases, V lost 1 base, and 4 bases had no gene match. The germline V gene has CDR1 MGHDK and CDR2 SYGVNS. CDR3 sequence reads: CASSEFLAGGTYEQYF. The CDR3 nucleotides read TGTGCCAGCAGTGAATTTTTAGCGGGAGGGACCTACGAGCAGTACTTC.

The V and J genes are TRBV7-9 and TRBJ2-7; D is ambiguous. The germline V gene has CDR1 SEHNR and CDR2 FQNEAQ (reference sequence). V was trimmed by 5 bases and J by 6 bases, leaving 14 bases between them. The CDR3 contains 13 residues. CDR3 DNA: TGTGCCAGCAGCCTTCTCGTGGGTGGCGAGCAGTACTTC. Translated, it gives CASSLLVGGEQYF.

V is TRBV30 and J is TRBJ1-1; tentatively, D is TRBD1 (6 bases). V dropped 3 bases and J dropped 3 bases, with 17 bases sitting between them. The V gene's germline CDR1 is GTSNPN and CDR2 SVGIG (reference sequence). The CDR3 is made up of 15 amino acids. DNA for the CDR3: TGTGCCTGGAGCCCAATTGACCAGGGGTACACTGAAGCTTTCTTT. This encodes CAWSPIDQGYTEAFF.